This T cell receptor beta chain was observed in a study of blood T cell repertoires in COVID-19. Turning to the study itself: Acute and convalescent COVID-19 specimens originated in the United States, Italy and Spain. PBMCs, B-cell-depleted T cells, or T cells were the source of the cDNA or gDNA that made up the material.

Under the authors' procedure: Nucleated cell counts were estimated from reference gene primer amplification. The protocol was immunoSEQ multiplex PCR, while the TCRdb copy is restricted to in-frame clones and leaves out a portion. V and J calls and clone size are copied from that table; D and trimming were computed from the DNA. The table shows roughly 64,000 clones, with over 75% occurring only once. Germline V lookup: CDR1 LNHDA, CDR2 SQIVND (reference sequence). Trimming removed 3 bases from V and 7 bases from J, with 6 bases in between. The CDR3 sequence is 12 residues long. Sequencing used peripheral blood. The sequence derives from a man aged 50 or older with active COVID-19. The gene calls are TRBV19 and TRBJ2-2; D remains ambiguous. This CDR3 reads CASSIGGGELFF. CDR3 bases: TGTGCCAGTAGTATCGGCGGCGGGGAGCTGTTTTTT.